Listed below are T cell receptor beta chains from one sample, sequenced in a study of blood T cell repertoires in COVID-19. Profiled with immunoSEQ multiplex PCR; TCRdb holds only in-frame clones, not every one. The table shows 150,000 or so clones, with 77% occurring only once. The sequencing sample was made of peripheral blood. All receptors come from a woman aged 50 to 60 with active or convalescent COVID-19. The conserved cysteine and the conserved F or W are not part of the CDR3 here. D genes are given only for firm matches.

TRBV4-1	TRBJ1-2	.	ASSQDPSEGGYGYT
TRBV5-6	TRBJ2-3	.	ASSLDPRSSTDTQY
TRBV7-8	TRBJ2-3	.	ASSSDSRTDTQY
TRBV7-3	TRBJ2-1	TRBD2	ASSLVPGLAGNEQF
TRBV19	TRBJ1-5	.	ASSIQAPTNQPQH
TRBV11-2	TRBJ2-2	TRBD2	ASSSSLTSGTGELF
TRBV27	TRBJ2-7	TRBD2	ASKGLAGAYEQY
TRBV29-1	TRBJ1-1	.	SVSWGRETEAF
TRBV27	TRBJ2-7	TRBD2	ASSLSAAGGILYEQY
TRBV6-5	TRBJ2-7	.	ASSYSSSTGQY
TRBV7-2	TRBJ2-3	TRBD2	ASSLAFGGGQDTQY
TRBV3-1/TRBV3-2	TRBJ1-5	.	ASSLTQGKKSNQPQH
TRBV9	TRBJ2-3	TRBD2	ASSVGGLAGITDTQY
TRBV19	TRBJ1-1	TRBD1	ASSTTGGRNTEAF
TRBV2	TRBJ1-2	.	ASRPGTGDNYGYT
TRBV6-5	TRBJ2-5	TRBD2	ASSYFSGGEETQY
TRBV28	TRBJ1-4	.	ASSGGARTNEKLF
TRBV7-2	TRBJ1-2	TRBD1	ASSLGGTGADYGYT
TRBV9	TRBJ1-4	.	ASSVESQGREKLF
TRBV7-9	TRBJ2-1	.	ASSQAGAYNEQF
TRBV3-1/TRBV3-2	TRBJ1-3	.	ASSHPVLGNTIY
TRBV14	TRBJ1-2	.	ASSQTRNYGYT
TRBV5-1	TRBJ1-6	.	ASSLDGGNSPLH
TRBV4-3	TRBJ1-4	.	ASSRRGATNEKLF
TRBV6-5	TRBJ1-2	.	ASRKDSGGYGYT
TRBV5-1	TRBJ2-2	TRBD2	ASSLGTSGPTGELF
TRBV6-6	TRBJ2-7	TRBD1	ASSYDRGRYEQY
TRBV7-3	TRBJ2-3	TRBD2	ASSLGGTTGDTQY
TRBV15	TRBJ2-5	.	ATSRGRRGETQY
TRBV7-2	TRBJ1-2	.	ASSPNRDNYGYT
TRBV6-2/TRBV6-3	TRBJ2-7	TRBD2	ASSSGGILYEQY
TRBV30	TRBJ2-3	TRBD2	AWSPIRTSGRTDTQY
TRBV2	TRBJ2-3	.	ASGGVGDTQY
TRBV7-9	TRBJ1-4	TRBD1	ASSPRDRAEKLF
TRBV30	TRBJ1-5	.	AWSVGAGVLGNQPQH
TRBV19	TRBJ1-6	.	ASQRGGSGSPLH
TRBV29-1	TRBJ1-2	.	SAETGIGSYT
TRBV4-3	TRBJ1-3	.	ASSQDQKGPGNTIY
TRBV5-1	TRBJ2-1	TRBD2	ASSIPNTSGGDGKF
TRBV29-1	TRBJ1-2	.	SVEHGGYGYT
TRBV11-1	TRBJ1-1	.	ASSLGGFRTEAF
TRBV13	TRBJ1-1	TRBD1	ASSYTGGGVAEAF
TRBV11-2	TRBJ2-3	.	ASRHRAGASADTDTQY
TRBV12-3/TRBV12-4	TRBJ2-3	TRBD2	ASSLTSADTQY
TRBV11-3	TRBJ2-2	TRBD2	ASSPGMAREGSGELF
TRBV21-1	TRBJ1-3	.	ASSTYRGLSGNTIY
TRBV29-1	TRBJ1-2	TRBD1	SEGQDYGYT
TRBV11-2	TRBJ2-2	.	ASSQVLSAGELF
TRBV20-1	TRBJ2-3	.	SAALTDTQY
TRBV3-1/TRBV3-2	TRBJ2-1	TRBD2	ASSSLAGVNEQF
TRBV7-2	TRBJ1-4	.	ASSLIRGKLF
TRBV29-1	TRBJ1-1	.	SVDQRAGYSEAF
TRBV5-4	TRBJ2-1	.	ASSLGAGMGGNEQF
TRBV7-9	TRBJ1-1	TRBD1	ASSLVSGQGTFTEAF
TRBV5-1	TRBJ1-4	TRBD1	ASSLGGTGDEKLF
TRBV7-2	TRBJ1-5	.	ASSLGQSNQPQH
TRBV9	TRBJ1-3	.	ASSQGLMGNTIY
TRBV11-2	TRBJ2-1	.	ASSLGVGEQF
TRBV28	TRBJ2-7	TRBD2	ASSSPGGVPNEQY